Below, 26 T cell receptor beta chains from the same sample are listed, as sequenced in a study. TCRdb re-called the 5' RACE reads with MiXCR, one entry per CDR3 protein. The data hold tens of thousands of distinct CDR3 sequences, with less than 40% observed a single time. Sequences were obtained from tumor-infiltrating naive CD4+ T cells sorted from the breast tumor. The subset here: naive CD4+ T cells, CD4+CD45RA+CD25-. These receptors all come from a female donor with breast cancer.

This clonotype is medium-sized within its sample. This chain links TRBV12-3 or TRBV12-4 with TRBJ2-7; D unresolved. V shed 5 bases and J shed 3 bases, with 14 bases lying between them. There are 14 residues in the CDR3. The CDR3 sequence is CASSPSPPVYEQYF. CDR3 in DNA: TGTGCCAGCAGTCCCAGTCCCCCGGTCTACGAGCAGTACTTC.

This clonotype was seen more than once but under ten times. CDR3 loop: CSVEEPQNYGYTF. CDR3 DNA sequence: TGCAGCGTTGAAGAGCCACAGAACTATGGCTACACCTTC. The chain combines TRBV29-1 with TRBJ1-2, with D unclear. V was trimmed by 0 bases and J by 2 bases, leaving 7 bases between them. The CDR3 runs 13 residues. Germline CDR1 SQVTM, CDR2 ANQGSEA.

The table lists this clonotype with a count of one. At one of its ends the junction is not consistent with the germline gene, which may arise from a read error. The CDR3 DNA is TGCACCGGCAGCCCGGGAAAGCTAATGGGTTTCGAGTTCTTT. Amino acid sequence: CTGSPGKLMGFEFF. This chain joins TRBV5-1 and TRBJ2-1, with D perhaps TRBD2 (5 bases). Germline CDR1 is SGHRS and CDR2 is YFSETQ. The length of the CDR3 is 14 residues.

This clonotype has just a few counts. This could be a read error, since a much larger clone is one nucleotide away. The V gene is TRBV12-3 or TRBV12-4, the J gene TRBJ2-1; D is unresolved. This CDR3 spans 13 amino acids. With 6 bases removed from V and 5 bases from J, the gap between germline ends came to 11 bases. The CDR3: CASSLPRDNEQFF. In nucleotides, the CDR3 is TGTGCCAGCAGCCTGCCTAGAGACAATGAGCAGTTCTTC.

This clonotype was detected only a few times. This chain uses TRBV24-1 with TRBJ1-1, with a possible D match to TRBD1 (6 bases). The CDR3 runs 13 residues. Germline CDR1 and CDR2: KGHDR and SFDVKD. Trimming cost V 10 bases and J 4 bases, with 15 bases left between them. The CDR3, as DNA: TGTGCCACTCGAGTGGGGGGCTCCACTGAAGCTTTCTTT. Residues: CATRVGGSTEAFF.

In the case of this clonotype: At one boundary the junction diverges from the germline segment, which might be a read error. The chain uses TRBV4-2 and TRBJ2-3, with 13 bases aligning to TRBD2. The V gene's germline CDR1 is LGHNA and CDR2 YNFKEQ. This CDR3 contains 18 residues. The CDR3: CAGSSRLAGGPVGDTQYF. The CDR3 bases are TGTGCCGGCAGCTCTCGACTAGCGGGAGGCCCTGTGGGAGATACGCAGTACTTT.

The V and J genes are TRBV29-1 and TRBJ2-3; 7 positions match TRBD1. Per the germline V gene, CDR1 is SQVTM and CDR2 is ANQGSEA. The CDR3 has 14 amino acids. CDR3 sequence (DNA): TGCAGATCCCTTCCGGGACAGCGCACAGATACGCAGTATTTT. Translated, it gives CRSLPGQRTDTQYF.

This clonotype was seen repeatedly, ten times or more. The rearrangement joins TRBV7-8 to TRBJ2-7; weak D call: TRBD1 (5 bases). CDR3 length: 14 residues. CDR1 SGHVS and CDR2 FQNEAQ come from the germline V gene. The V end was cut by 4 bases, the J end by 2 bases, with 12 bases between. The CDR3 DNA is TGTGCCAGCAGCTCCCTACCAGGGACCTACGAGCAGTACTTC. This translates into CASSSLPGTYEQYF.

The chain has TRBV5-1 and TRBJ1-5; D might be TRBD1 (6 bases). Germline V CDR1 and CDR2: SGHRS, YFSETQ. The CDR3 extends over 13 amino acids. Trimming left V 5 bases short and J 4 bases short, with 10 bases between. The CDR3 here is CASRRTVNQPQHF. The DNA of the CDR3 is TGCGCCAGCAGGCGGACAGTAAATCAGCCCCAGCATTTT.

This clonotype is categorized as medium-sized. J is TRBJ2-7 and V is TRBV20-1; D unresolved. The CDR3 is 14 amino acids. CDR1 and CDR2 from the germline V gene are DFQATT and SNEGSKA (reference sequence). Trimming stripped 4 bases from V and 2 bases from J, with 15 bases between. The CDR3 coding sequence is TGCAGTGCTATTCTCACTTCGCCTACCTACGAGCAGTACTTC. Protein product: CSAILTSPTYEQYF.

The V and J genes are TRBV2 and TRBJ2-3; 9 bases match TRBD2. The V gene end was trimmed by 2 bases and the J gene end by 6 bases; junction bases not matched to a gene: 6. The CDR3 is made up of 15 amino acids. Germline CDR1 is SNHLY and CDR2 is FYNNEI. In DNA, the CDR3 is TGTGCCAGCAGTGAAATGGGACTAGCTACGGATACGCAGTATTTT. Translating gives CASSEMGLATDTQYF.

Notes on this clonotype: A read error is possible here, since a much larger clone lies one base away. In DNA, the CDR3 is TGTGCCAGCAGTTTGAGGCGCCGCGGGGGCTACACCTTC. Translating gives CASSLRRRGGYTF. The chain links TRBV12-3 or TRBV12-4 to TRBJ1-2; no reliable D call. V was cut by 3 bases and J by 8 bases, with 13 bases left in between. The CDR3 is 13 residues long.

In this sample, this clonotype turned up once. The rearrangement uses TRBV2 and TRBJ1-2, with D perhaps matching TRBD1 (6 bases). The CDR3 spans 13 residues. Germline V gives CDR1 SNHLY, CDR2 FYNNEI. Trimming stripped 3 bases from V and 4 bases from J, with 9 bases between. The CDR3 protein is CASSDQGSYGYTF. The CDR3 coding sequence is TGTGCCAGCAGTGATCAGGGGTCCTATGGCTACACCTTC.

The chain combines TRBV4-1 with TRBJ2-7; TRBD1 agrees at 8 bases. The V and J ends lost 1 base and 5 bases, in that order; junction bases with no gene match: 7. Germline CDR1 and CDR2: MGHRA and YSYEKL. CDR3 length: 15 residues. DNA for the CDR3: TGCGCCAGCAGCCAAGTCGAACAGGGGGGCAACGAGCAGTACTTC. Amino acids: CASSQVEQGGNEQYF.

V gene TRBV12-2 combines with J gene TRBJ2-1; the table's D call, TRBD2, was not checked against the DNA. TRBV12-2 is noted as a pseudogene. This CDR3 is 10 amino acids long. In DNA, the CDR3 is TGTGCAAGTCGCTTACCTACTAGGCTCTTC. This codes for CASRLPTRLF.

For this clonotype: At one boundary the junction diverges from the germline segment, which might be a read error. This chain uses TRBV6-6 with TRBJ2-1; 10 nucleotides match TRBD2. CDR3 length: 18 amino acids. The germline V gene has CDR1 MNHNY and CDR2 SVGAGI (reference sequence). This CDR3 is CASSHSRAGGPSYNEQFF. In DNA form, the CDR3 reads TGTGCCAGCAGTCACTCGCGAGCGGGAGGGCCATCCTACAATGAGCAGTTCTTC.

For this clonotype: An end of the junction differs from the germline gene, which may be a read error. V and J are TRBV24-1 and TRBJ2-1; 7 nucleotides align to TRBD2. Germline V gives CDR1 KGHDR, CDR2 SFDVKD. This CDR3 is 18 amino acids long. This CDR3 is CATSDSGTGTTSYSEQFF. CDR3 DNA: TGTGCCACCAGTGATTCGGGCACCGGGACTACCTCCTACAGTGAGCAGTTCTTC.

This clonotype turned up a few times. The chain has TRBV12-3 or TRBV12-4 and TRBJ2-3; TRBD2 aligns across 12 bases. The CDR3 length is 15 residues. V shed 8 bases, J shed 5 bases, and the junction held 8 bases outside the gene matches. CDR3 in DNA: TGTGCCAGCGTGACTAGCGGGAGTAGGGAAGATACGCAGTATTTT. Its protein product is CASVTSGSREDTQYF.

The chain is built from TRBV7-3 and TRBJ1-5, with D perhaps TRBD1 (6 bases). Per the germline V gene, CDR1 is SGHTA and CDR2 is FQGTGA. The CDR3 runs to 18 residues. Deletions cut 5 bases from V and 6 bases from J, with 26 bases between. The CDR3: CASSPGGGRRNKGQPQHF. CDR3 bases: TGTGCCAGCAGCCCCGGCGGGGGGCGTCGGAATAAGGGTCAGCCCCAGCATTTT.

In this sample, this clonotype turned up a few times. This sequence joins TRBV5-1 and TRBJ2-7, with D possibly TRBD2 on 6 matching bases. Trimming shortened V by 1 base and J by 2 bases, and 10 bases separated the two germline ends. CDR1 is SGHRS, CDR2 YFSETQ, per germline. The CDR3 runs to 14 residues. This chain's CDR3 is CASSLREPTYEQYF. The CDR3 DNA is TGCGCCAGCAGCTTGCGGGAGCCAACCTACGAGCAGTACTTC.

This clonotype has ten or more counts. The chain links TRBV27 to TRBJ2-1; D not resolved. This CDR3 is 14 amino acids long. The germline V and J ends were trimmed by 5 bases and 4 bases, with 12 bases remaining between them. CDR1 and CDR2 (germline): MNHEY, SMNVEV (reference sequence). CDR3 nucleotides: TGTGCCAGCAGTCGCGCCACAAAATACAATGAGCAGTTCTTC. Protein product: CASSRATKYNEQFF.

Judged by abundance, this clonotype is medium-sized. J is TRBJ1-2 and V is TRBV5-1; D might be TRBD1 (5 bases). CDR1 is SGHRS and CDR2 is YFSETQ in the germline V gene. CDR3 length: 15 residues. Trimming took off 0 bases at V and 4 bases at J, with 13 bases between the two ends. The DNA of the CDR3 is TGCGCCAGCAGCTTGGGAGGCGACAGTCGCTATGGCTACACCTTC. This encodes CASSLGGDSRYGYTF.

The V call is TRBV5-1, the J call TRBJ2-1, with 10 nucleotides matching TRBD2. The CDR3 is made up of 15 amino acids. V was clipped by 2 bases and J by 6 bases; unmatched bases: 5. The germline V gene encodes CDR1 SGHRS and CDR2 YFSETQ. DNA for the CDR3: TGCGCCAGCAGCTTAAGCGGGAGGGCCCTCAATGAGCAGTTCTTC. It translates to CASSLSGRALNEQFF.

This clonotype is a singleton in its sample. The genes are TRBV18 and TRBJ2-7; the match to TRBD1 covers 11 bases. CDR3 length: 17 residues. Germline V lookup: CDR1 KGHSH, CDR2 LQKENI. The V and J ends lost 2 bases and 0 bases, in that order; junction bases with no gene match: 6. The CDR3 bases are TGTGCCAGCTCACCAACTCCCGGGACAGGGGGCTCCTACGAGCAGTACTTC. Amino acid sequence: CASSPTPGTGGSYEQYF.

The V gene is TRBV12-3 or TRBV12-4, the J gene TRBJ2-7; the D is unclear. CDR3 length: 13 amino acids. The V end lost 1 base, the J end lost 1 base, and 5 bases lay between the germline ends. In DNA, the CDR3 is TGTGCCAGCAGTTTAGACGGATCCTACGAGCAGTACTTC. As protein: CASSLDGSYEQYF.

This clonotype rates as medium-sized. The rearrangement links TRBV20-1 to TRBJ1-1; D unclear. Trimming took 0 bases from V and 8 from J, leaving 10 bases between them. The CDR3 has 12 residues. In germline, CDR1 is DFQATT, CDR2 SNEGSKA (reference sequence). The CDR3 reads CSARDLSEEAFF. CDR3 nucleotide sequence: TGCAGTGCTAGAGATTTGTCGGAAGAAGCTTTCTTT.